This TCR beta chain was recorded in a study of cytomegalovirus exposure and HLA in healthy donors. Broader study findings: Looking again later, the authors saw that most CMV-associated TCR beta chains seemed HLA-restricted. Reported performance of the classifier showed diagnosis of cytomegalovirus status with high specificity and sensitivity. Reported findings show TCR beta sequences accurately forecast HLA-A and HLA-B alleles in most subjects. In an earlier analysis, about 87% or about 30%: the productive usage of most TCR beta V segments.

Concerning this clone itself: What it recognizes is unknown.

The PCR used 60 Vbeta and 13 Jbeta primers. Profiled with immunoSEQ multiplex PCR; TCRdb holds only in-frame clones, not every one. The table has about 140,000 clones, roughly four fifths seen once. This CDR3 is 15 amino acids long. V shed 3 bases and J 2 bases; nucleotides not matched to a gene: 5. In germline, CDR1 is MGHRA, CDR2 YSYEKL. This receptor was identified in a female donor in good health and CMV-seronegative. Sequencing was done on a sample of PBMCs. This chain links TRBV4-1 with TRBJ1-2; 8 bases are shared with TRBD1. The CDR3 bases are TGCGCCAGCAGCCAGACAGGGGTGGGGAACTATGGCTACACCTTC. Translated, it gives CASSQTGVGNYGYTF.